The present T cell receptor beta chain was sequenced within a study of CD8 T cells in ankylosing spondylitis. Libraries for TCR beta were made by quantitative 5'-RACE with molecular barcodes. TCRdb reprocessed the 5' RACE reads with MiXCR, giving one entry per CDR3 protein. The sample consists of around 770,000 distinct CDR3 sequences, approximately 10% of them appearing once. This clonotype turned up a few times. The antigen is undetermined. Trimming left V 10 bases short and J 0 bases short, with 10 bases between. This CDR3 is built from 13 residues. The germline gives CDR1 KGHSH, CDR2 LQKENI. Whole-study findings and limits: In the blood and synovial fluid of reactive arthritis, some motif variants had been previously reported. Disease-linked clones, CD8+, were relatively rare in peripheral blood. Significantly higher representation of disease-linked clones was reported for matched ankylosing spondylitis synovial fluid. Among TCR beta sequences, a motif of about 8 highly homologous variants appeared characteristic of ankylosing spondylitis blood.

This TCR was recovered from a male donor with ankylosing spondylitis. The sequencing sample was made of blood, either unsorted or a sorted T cell fraction (not recorded which). The chain has TRBV18 and TRBJ2-1; D unresolved. CDR3 sequence: CATATSSYNEQFF. The CDR3 DNA follows: TGTGCCACCGCGACGAGCTCCTACAATGAGCAGTTCTTC.